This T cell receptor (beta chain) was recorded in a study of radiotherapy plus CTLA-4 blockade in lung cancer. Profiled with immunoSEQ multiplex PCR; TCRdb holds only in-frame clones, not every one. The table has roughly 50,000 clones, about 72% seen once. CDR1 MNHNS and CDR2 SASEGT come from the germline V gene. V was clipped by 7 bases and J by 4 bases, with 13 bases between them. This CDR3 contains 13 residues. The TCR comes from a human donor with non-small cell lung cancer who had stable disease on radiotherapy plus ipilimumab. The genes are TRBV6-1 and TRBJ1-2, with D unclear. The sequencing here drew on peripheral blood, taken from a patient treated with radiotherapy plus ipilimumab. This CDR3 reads CASINSRSYGYTF. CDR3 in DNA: TGTGCCAGCATCAACAGCCGGAGCTATGGCTACACCTTC.